This T cell receptor beta chain was obtained from a study of T cell repertoires in cytomegalovirus infection. Across the study: Indications of both CMV infection and matching HLA type were provided by public TCR beta signatures. The study's findings and limits: Cumulated frequencies of public TCR beta families served to identify carriers of CMV plus the relevant HLA. The ex vivo response was dominated by HLA-C-restricted CMV-specific TCR beta clonotypes.

This CDR3 is 15 amino acids long. V dropped 5 bases and J dropped 8; count of bases not matched to a gene: 8. Worth noting for this clonotype: As yet, its antigen is unknown.

TCRdb recomputed calls from the reads with MiXCR, one row per CDR3 protein. This table holds some 700,000 distinct CDR3 sequences, 30% to 40% found once. This material consisted of cultured PBMCs, taken from culture after CMV antigen stimulation. The TCR comes from a human donor in good health (CMV status not recorded). Some clones in this sample may be carry-over from other donors' samples. J is TRBJ2-2 and V is TRBV12-3 or TRBV12-4; TRBD2 aligns across 10 bases. The CDR3 DNA follows: TGTGCCAGCAGTCTCCGGACTAGCGGCGGGGGGGAGCTGTTTTTT. Amino acid sequence: CASSLRTSGGGELFF.